The 24 T cell receptor beta chains in this list originate from one sample, sequenced in a study of blood T cell repertoires in COVID-19 (dated by TCRdb to 2018 to 2021). The protocol used for the library was the immunoSEQ multiplex PCR assay. TCRdb took over this immuneACCESS table, retaining in-frame rearrangements with V and J assigned. Such tables are incomplete; in checked studies, under half of the missing clones stem from an unresolved V gene, and the remainder is unexplained. Within this sample are about 210,000 clones, with around four fifths of them counted one time only. The ten top clones hold about 10% of the sample. The material sequenced was PBMCs or T cells enriched from blood (not recorded which). These receptors came from a man aged 35 to 55 who had recovered from COVID-19.

The rearrangement joins TRBV19 to TRBJ1-4, with D possibly TRBD1 on 5 matching bases. The V gene's germline CDR1 is LNHDA and CDR2 SQIVND (reference sequence). V was shortened by 2 bases and J by 8 bases, with 15 bases between the two germline ends. This CDR3 is 15 amino acids long. Here the CDR3 reads CASSITQGYWEKLFF. The CDR3 bases are TGTGCCAGTAGTATAACGCAGGGCTATTGGGAAAAACTGTTTTTT.

The chain uses TRBV11-2 and TRBJ1-2; D gene unclear. The CDR3 contains 15 residues. V lost 4 bases, J lost 3 bases, and 15 bases lay in between. Germline V lookup: CDR1 SGHAT, CDR2 FQNNGV. The CDR3 nucleotides read TGTGCCAGCAGCTCTTTACTGGCGCGGTACTATGGCTACACCTTC. This translates into CASSSLLARYYGYTF.

The chain is built from TRBV7-8 and TRBJ2-7; TRBD2 matches 13 bases. V shed 8 bases, J shed 0 bases, and the junction held 13 bases outside the gene matches. The CDR3 totals 18 residues. Germline CDR1 is SGHVS and CDR2 is FQNEAQ. The CDR3 region is CASARRGLAGRSSYEQYF. The CDR3 DNA reads as TGTGCCAGCGCCCGGAGGGGACTAGCGGGACGAAGCTCCTACGAGCAGTACTTC. Based on the CDR3 plus reference TRBV7-8 and TRBJ2-7, the full variable domain is GAGVSQSPRYKVAKRGQDVALRCDPISGHVSLFWYQQALGQGPEFLTYFQNEAQLDKSGLPSDRFFAERPEGSVSTLKIQRTQQEDSAVYLCASARRGLAGRSSYEQYFGPGTRLTVT.

The V and J genes are TRBV10-3 and TRBJ1-3, with unresolved D. Germline CDR1 is ENHRY and CDR2 is SYGVKD. The CDR3 is 16 residues long. Trimming pared 3 bases from V and 0 bases from J, leaving 12 bases between. In nucleotides, the CDR3 is TGTGCCATCAGTGACCCCCAGTCGGGCTCTGGAAACACCATATATTTT. Translation gives CAISDPQSGSGNTIYF.

The V and J genes are TRBV5-6 and TRBJ2-7, with TRBD1 as a possible D gene (5 bases). The length of the CDR3 is 16 residues. Trimming pared 0 bases from V and 0 bases from J, leaving 13 bases between. Germline V gene lookup returns CDR1 SGHDT and CDR2 YYEEEE. The CDR3 protein is CASSLGQKISSYEQYF. The DNA for the CDR3 is TGTGCCAGCAGCTTGGGACAGAAGATTAGCTCCTACGAGCAGTACTTC. The complete variable domain, with remaining parts taken from reference TRBV5-6 and TRBJ2-7, reads DAGVTQSPTHLIKTRGQQVTLRCSPKSGHDTVSWYQQALGQGPQFIFQYYEEEERQRGNFPDRFSGHQFPNYSSELNVNALLLGDSALYLCASSLGQKISSYEQYFGPGTRLTVT.

The chain uses TRBV6-6 and TRBJ1-4, with 8 bases fitting TRBD1. The CDR3 totals 15 residues. The J segment lost 8 bases and the V segment lost 2 bases, leaving 7 bases of the junction unmatched. Germline V gene data show CDR1 as MNHNY and CDR2 as SVGAGI (reference sequence). The CDR3 is CASSYIQGAREKLFF. CDR3 nucleotide sequence: TGTGCCAGCAGTTACATCCAGGGGGCGAGGGAAAAACTGTTTTTT.

This clone was seen at least ten times. Other DNA sequences in this specimen translate into the identical CDR3. The chain has TRBV10-3 and TRBJ2-7; the D is unclear. The CDR3 sequence is 12 residues long. Trimming shortened V by 3 bases and J by 3 bases, and 6 bases separated the two germline ends. Per germline, CDR1 ENHRY and CDR2 SYGVKD. CDR3 nucleotides: TGTGCCATCAGTGATACCAGCTACGAGCAGTACTTC. Translating gives CAISDTSYEQYF.

The V and J genes are TRBV15 and TRBJ2-7; the D gene is possibly TRBD1 (5 bases). CDR3 length: 15 amino acids. The V and J ends lost 0 bases and 4 bases respectively, with 13 bases between them. The germline CDR1 and CDR2 sequences are LNHNV and YYDKDF (reference sequence). CDR3 protein: CATSRDLLGDYEQYF. CDR3 DNA: TGTGCCACCAGCAGAGATCTGTTAGGGGATTACGAGCAGTACTTC.

The count of this clone is one. The CDR3 bases are TGTGCCACCCGACAGGGAGAGACCCAGTACTTC. Translation: CATRQGETQYF. The chain uses TRBV15 and TRBJ2-5, with 7 bases lining up with TRBD1. The ends lost 8 bases at V and 4 bases at J; junction bases unmatched: 1. The germline V gene has CDR1 LNHNV and CDR2 YYDKDF (reference sequence). There are 11 residues in the CDR3.

As for this clone: This specimen includes other DNA sequences encoding the same CDR3. The chain is built from TRBV5-6 and TRBJ1-2, with 12 bases matching TRBD1. Unmatched junction bases numbered 4, after V lost 2 bases and J lost 2 bases. Germline values: CDR1 SGHDT, CDR2 YYEEEE. The CDR3 is 16 residues long. The CDR3: CASSLEGQGANYGYTF. In nucleotides, the CDR3 is TGTGCCAGCAGCTTAGAGGGACAGGGGGCCAACTATGGCTACACCTTC. The whole variable domain, filled in from reference TRBV5-6 and TRBJ1-2, reads DAGVTQSPTHLIKTRGQQVTLRCSPKSGHDTVSWYQQALGQGPQFIFQYYEEEERQRGNFPDRFSGHQFPNYSSELNVNALLLGDSALYLCASSLEGQGANYGYTFGSGTRLTVV.

This clone showed up just once. The chain has TRBV10-2 and TRBJ1-1; the D gene is possibly TRBD1 (5 bases). Trimming took 7 bases from V and 1 from J, leaving 16 bases between them. This CDR3 comprises 15 residues. Germline V gene data show CDR1 as WSHSY and CDR2 as SAAADI. The CDR3 loop is CASNDPSGANTEAFF. CDR3 DNA sequence: TGCGCCAGCAACGACCCCAGTGGGGCGAACACTGAAGCTTTCTTT.

On this clone: The sample has other DNA sequences that encode this CDR3 too. This rearrangement joins TRBV18 to TRBJ2-2, with 8 bases fitting TRBD1. J lost 1 base, V lost 6 bases, and 4 bases had no gene match. The CDR3 contains 15 residues. Germline-derived CDR1 and CDR2 are KGHSH and LQKENI. Written as DNA, the CDR3 is TGTGCCAGCTCTCTGGGGACAGGGAACACCGGGGAGCTGTTTTTT. It codes for CASSLGTGNTGELFF.

The V and J genes are TRBV18 and TRBJ1-2; 9 bases map to TRBD1. V lost 3 bases to trimming and J lost 8 bases; unmatched junction nucleotides: 13. The CDR3 is 16 residues long. Germline CDR1 is KGHSH and CDR2 is LQKENI. This CDR3 reads CASSPGQGSFSSGYTF. The CDR3, as DNA: TGTGCCAGCTCACCGGGACAGGGAAGTTTTTCGAGCGGCTACACCTTC.

The chain carries TRBV2 and TRBJ1-4, with 9 bases matching TRBD1. Looked up from germline, CDR1 is SNHLY and CDR2 is FYNNEI. This CDR3 contains 13 residues. With V trimmed by 6 bases and J by 7 bases, 3 bases remained unmatched. CDR3 sequence reads: CASRGQGIEKLFF. CDR3 nucleotide sequence: TGTGCCAGCAGGGGACAGGGAATTGAAAAACTGTTTTTT. Full variable domain (remainder filled in from reference TRBV2 and TRBJ1-4): EPEVTQTPSHQVTQMGQEVILRCVPISNHLYFYWYRQILGQKVEFLVSFYNNEISEKSEIFDDQFSVERPDGSNFTLKIRSTKLEDSAMYFCASRGQGIEKLFFGSGTQLSVL.

The chain links TRBV28 to TRBJ1-2, with D perhaps matching TRBD1 (6 bases). CDR1 MDHEN and CDR2 SYDVKM come from the germline V gene. This CDR3 spans 12 amino acids. V lost 5 bases to trimming and J lost 8 bases, with 12 bases between them. For the CDR3, the DNA is TGTGCCAGCAGTCGACCTCAGGGGGGCTACACCTTC. Its translation is CASSRPQGGYTF.

This chain uses TRBV3-1 (or the pseudogene TRBV3-2) with TRBJ1-2; 7 bases fit TRBD1. Trimming took 4 bases from V and 8 from J; bases not matched to a gene: 10. This CDR3 contains 14 residues. Germline values: CDR1 LGHDT, CDR2 YNNKEL (reference sequence). The CDR3 nucleotides read TGTGCCAGCAGCCTATACGACAGGGTGAGGGGCTACACCTTC. Its translation is CASSLYDRVRGYTF.

The gene calls are TRBV7-9 and TRBJ1-4; D possibly corresponds to TRBD1 (5 bases). The germline CDR1 and CDR2 sequences are SEHNR and FQNEAQ (reference sequence). The V and J ends lost 1 base and 7 bases respectively, with 10 bases between them. The CDR3 totals 14 residues. In DNA, the CDR3 is TGTGCCAGCAGCTTAGGGCAGGGTACTGAAAAACTGTTTTTT. This translates into CASSLGQGTEKLFF.

In this sample, this clone turned up a few times. The chain employs TRBV7-3 and TRBJ2-5; 8 bases agree with TRBD2. The junction had 3 bases not matched to a gene; V was cut back by 1 base and J by 2 bases. This CDR3 comprises 15 residues. Germline V gene data show CDR1 as SGHTA and CDR2 as FQGTGA. CDR3 DNA sequence: TGTGCCAGCAGCTTAATGGGCGGGGGGCAAGAGACCCAGTACTTC. Amino acids: CASSLMGGGQETQYF.

The V call is TRBV15, the J call TRBJ1-2, with 7 positions matching TRBD1. Per germline, CDR1 LNHNV and CDR2 YYDKDF (reference sequence). V lost 4 bases and J lost 4; bases outside the gene matches: 9. This CDR3 spans 15 amino acids. The CDR3 DNA reads TGTGCCACCAGCAAAGCTAGACAGGGCTCCTATGGCTACACCTTC. It codes for CATSKARQGSYGYTF.

This clone was seen a few times. This sequence joins TRBV2 and TRBJ2-1; a weak D match, TRBD1 (6 bases). The CDR3 is made up of 14 amino acids. Germline CDR1 is SNHLY and CDR2 is FYNNEI. The V end lost 7 bases, the J end lost 0 bases, and 10 bases lay between the germline ends. CDR3 region: CASKDRPSYNEQFF. CDR3 sequence (DNA): TGTGCCAGCAAAGACAGGCCCTCCTACAATGAGCAGTTCTTC.

This chain connects TRBV21-1 to TRBJ2-1; TRBD2 reflects the table's D call only, with no check against the DNA. TRBV21-1 is recorded as a pseudogene. The CDR3 covers 13 residues. CDR3 DNA sequence: TGTGCCAGCAGCAAAGCTCGGACTCGTGAGCAGTTCTTC. Translated, it gives CASSKARTREQFF.

This clone was seen more than once but under ten times. V and J are TRBV7-9 and TRBJ2-3; D is perhaps TRBD2 (5 bases). V lost 2 bases and J lost 6, with 15 bases in between. The CDR3 spans 15 residues. CDR1 and CDR2 (germline): SEHNR, FQNEAQ (reference sequence). CDR3 in DNA: TGTGCCAGCAGCTTAACCAATTCGCGGGCCGATACGCAGTATTTT. This sequence encodes CASSLTNSRADTQYF.

The chain couples TRBV27 to TRBJ1-2, with 8 positions matching TRBD1. The germline CDR1 and CDR2 sequences are MNHEY and SMNVEV (reference sequence). J gave up 3 bases and V 4 bases, and 13 bases lay outside the gene matches. The CDR3 totals 17 residues. CDR3 residues: CASSSTWGGQVYYGYTF. The CDR3 nucleotides read TGTGCCAGCAGTTCTACCTGGGGGGGACAGGTCTACTATGGCTACACCTTC.

This chain uses TRBV4-2 with TRBJ1-3; the match to TRBD1 covers 7 bases. The germline CDR1 and CDR2 sequences are LGHNA and YNFKEQ. Trimming cost V 5 bases and J 0 bases; bases outside gene matches: 4. This CDR3 region has 15 residues. Written as DNA, the CDR3 is TGTGCCAGCAGCGCTCGACAGGGCTCTGGAAACACCATATATTTT. This encodes CASSARQGSGNTIYF.